This T cell receptor (beta chain) stems from a study of blood T cell repertoires in COVID-19. Assay used: immunoSEQ multiplex PCR; TCRdb lists only in-frame clones, some missing. The sample holds fewer than 500,000 clones, 85% to 90% seen once. Looked up from germline, CDR1 is SSHAT and CDR2 is FNYEAQ (reference sequence). The trim removed 4 bases at V and 3 bases at J, leaving 2 bases unmatched. The CDR3 has 15 amino acids. Participant age was about 18 to 89 years, and participants resided in fewer than 25 US areas. This chain connects TRBV7-7 to TRBJ2-2; TRBD1 aligns across 10 bases. The TCR sequence derives from a woman aged 30 to 39 with acute COVID-19. Specimen: PBMCs or T cells enriched from blood (not recorded which). CDR3 region: CASSSGQGYTGELFF. Here the CDR3 DNA reads TGTGCCAGCAGCTCGGGACAGGGGTACACCGGGGAGCTGTTTTTT.